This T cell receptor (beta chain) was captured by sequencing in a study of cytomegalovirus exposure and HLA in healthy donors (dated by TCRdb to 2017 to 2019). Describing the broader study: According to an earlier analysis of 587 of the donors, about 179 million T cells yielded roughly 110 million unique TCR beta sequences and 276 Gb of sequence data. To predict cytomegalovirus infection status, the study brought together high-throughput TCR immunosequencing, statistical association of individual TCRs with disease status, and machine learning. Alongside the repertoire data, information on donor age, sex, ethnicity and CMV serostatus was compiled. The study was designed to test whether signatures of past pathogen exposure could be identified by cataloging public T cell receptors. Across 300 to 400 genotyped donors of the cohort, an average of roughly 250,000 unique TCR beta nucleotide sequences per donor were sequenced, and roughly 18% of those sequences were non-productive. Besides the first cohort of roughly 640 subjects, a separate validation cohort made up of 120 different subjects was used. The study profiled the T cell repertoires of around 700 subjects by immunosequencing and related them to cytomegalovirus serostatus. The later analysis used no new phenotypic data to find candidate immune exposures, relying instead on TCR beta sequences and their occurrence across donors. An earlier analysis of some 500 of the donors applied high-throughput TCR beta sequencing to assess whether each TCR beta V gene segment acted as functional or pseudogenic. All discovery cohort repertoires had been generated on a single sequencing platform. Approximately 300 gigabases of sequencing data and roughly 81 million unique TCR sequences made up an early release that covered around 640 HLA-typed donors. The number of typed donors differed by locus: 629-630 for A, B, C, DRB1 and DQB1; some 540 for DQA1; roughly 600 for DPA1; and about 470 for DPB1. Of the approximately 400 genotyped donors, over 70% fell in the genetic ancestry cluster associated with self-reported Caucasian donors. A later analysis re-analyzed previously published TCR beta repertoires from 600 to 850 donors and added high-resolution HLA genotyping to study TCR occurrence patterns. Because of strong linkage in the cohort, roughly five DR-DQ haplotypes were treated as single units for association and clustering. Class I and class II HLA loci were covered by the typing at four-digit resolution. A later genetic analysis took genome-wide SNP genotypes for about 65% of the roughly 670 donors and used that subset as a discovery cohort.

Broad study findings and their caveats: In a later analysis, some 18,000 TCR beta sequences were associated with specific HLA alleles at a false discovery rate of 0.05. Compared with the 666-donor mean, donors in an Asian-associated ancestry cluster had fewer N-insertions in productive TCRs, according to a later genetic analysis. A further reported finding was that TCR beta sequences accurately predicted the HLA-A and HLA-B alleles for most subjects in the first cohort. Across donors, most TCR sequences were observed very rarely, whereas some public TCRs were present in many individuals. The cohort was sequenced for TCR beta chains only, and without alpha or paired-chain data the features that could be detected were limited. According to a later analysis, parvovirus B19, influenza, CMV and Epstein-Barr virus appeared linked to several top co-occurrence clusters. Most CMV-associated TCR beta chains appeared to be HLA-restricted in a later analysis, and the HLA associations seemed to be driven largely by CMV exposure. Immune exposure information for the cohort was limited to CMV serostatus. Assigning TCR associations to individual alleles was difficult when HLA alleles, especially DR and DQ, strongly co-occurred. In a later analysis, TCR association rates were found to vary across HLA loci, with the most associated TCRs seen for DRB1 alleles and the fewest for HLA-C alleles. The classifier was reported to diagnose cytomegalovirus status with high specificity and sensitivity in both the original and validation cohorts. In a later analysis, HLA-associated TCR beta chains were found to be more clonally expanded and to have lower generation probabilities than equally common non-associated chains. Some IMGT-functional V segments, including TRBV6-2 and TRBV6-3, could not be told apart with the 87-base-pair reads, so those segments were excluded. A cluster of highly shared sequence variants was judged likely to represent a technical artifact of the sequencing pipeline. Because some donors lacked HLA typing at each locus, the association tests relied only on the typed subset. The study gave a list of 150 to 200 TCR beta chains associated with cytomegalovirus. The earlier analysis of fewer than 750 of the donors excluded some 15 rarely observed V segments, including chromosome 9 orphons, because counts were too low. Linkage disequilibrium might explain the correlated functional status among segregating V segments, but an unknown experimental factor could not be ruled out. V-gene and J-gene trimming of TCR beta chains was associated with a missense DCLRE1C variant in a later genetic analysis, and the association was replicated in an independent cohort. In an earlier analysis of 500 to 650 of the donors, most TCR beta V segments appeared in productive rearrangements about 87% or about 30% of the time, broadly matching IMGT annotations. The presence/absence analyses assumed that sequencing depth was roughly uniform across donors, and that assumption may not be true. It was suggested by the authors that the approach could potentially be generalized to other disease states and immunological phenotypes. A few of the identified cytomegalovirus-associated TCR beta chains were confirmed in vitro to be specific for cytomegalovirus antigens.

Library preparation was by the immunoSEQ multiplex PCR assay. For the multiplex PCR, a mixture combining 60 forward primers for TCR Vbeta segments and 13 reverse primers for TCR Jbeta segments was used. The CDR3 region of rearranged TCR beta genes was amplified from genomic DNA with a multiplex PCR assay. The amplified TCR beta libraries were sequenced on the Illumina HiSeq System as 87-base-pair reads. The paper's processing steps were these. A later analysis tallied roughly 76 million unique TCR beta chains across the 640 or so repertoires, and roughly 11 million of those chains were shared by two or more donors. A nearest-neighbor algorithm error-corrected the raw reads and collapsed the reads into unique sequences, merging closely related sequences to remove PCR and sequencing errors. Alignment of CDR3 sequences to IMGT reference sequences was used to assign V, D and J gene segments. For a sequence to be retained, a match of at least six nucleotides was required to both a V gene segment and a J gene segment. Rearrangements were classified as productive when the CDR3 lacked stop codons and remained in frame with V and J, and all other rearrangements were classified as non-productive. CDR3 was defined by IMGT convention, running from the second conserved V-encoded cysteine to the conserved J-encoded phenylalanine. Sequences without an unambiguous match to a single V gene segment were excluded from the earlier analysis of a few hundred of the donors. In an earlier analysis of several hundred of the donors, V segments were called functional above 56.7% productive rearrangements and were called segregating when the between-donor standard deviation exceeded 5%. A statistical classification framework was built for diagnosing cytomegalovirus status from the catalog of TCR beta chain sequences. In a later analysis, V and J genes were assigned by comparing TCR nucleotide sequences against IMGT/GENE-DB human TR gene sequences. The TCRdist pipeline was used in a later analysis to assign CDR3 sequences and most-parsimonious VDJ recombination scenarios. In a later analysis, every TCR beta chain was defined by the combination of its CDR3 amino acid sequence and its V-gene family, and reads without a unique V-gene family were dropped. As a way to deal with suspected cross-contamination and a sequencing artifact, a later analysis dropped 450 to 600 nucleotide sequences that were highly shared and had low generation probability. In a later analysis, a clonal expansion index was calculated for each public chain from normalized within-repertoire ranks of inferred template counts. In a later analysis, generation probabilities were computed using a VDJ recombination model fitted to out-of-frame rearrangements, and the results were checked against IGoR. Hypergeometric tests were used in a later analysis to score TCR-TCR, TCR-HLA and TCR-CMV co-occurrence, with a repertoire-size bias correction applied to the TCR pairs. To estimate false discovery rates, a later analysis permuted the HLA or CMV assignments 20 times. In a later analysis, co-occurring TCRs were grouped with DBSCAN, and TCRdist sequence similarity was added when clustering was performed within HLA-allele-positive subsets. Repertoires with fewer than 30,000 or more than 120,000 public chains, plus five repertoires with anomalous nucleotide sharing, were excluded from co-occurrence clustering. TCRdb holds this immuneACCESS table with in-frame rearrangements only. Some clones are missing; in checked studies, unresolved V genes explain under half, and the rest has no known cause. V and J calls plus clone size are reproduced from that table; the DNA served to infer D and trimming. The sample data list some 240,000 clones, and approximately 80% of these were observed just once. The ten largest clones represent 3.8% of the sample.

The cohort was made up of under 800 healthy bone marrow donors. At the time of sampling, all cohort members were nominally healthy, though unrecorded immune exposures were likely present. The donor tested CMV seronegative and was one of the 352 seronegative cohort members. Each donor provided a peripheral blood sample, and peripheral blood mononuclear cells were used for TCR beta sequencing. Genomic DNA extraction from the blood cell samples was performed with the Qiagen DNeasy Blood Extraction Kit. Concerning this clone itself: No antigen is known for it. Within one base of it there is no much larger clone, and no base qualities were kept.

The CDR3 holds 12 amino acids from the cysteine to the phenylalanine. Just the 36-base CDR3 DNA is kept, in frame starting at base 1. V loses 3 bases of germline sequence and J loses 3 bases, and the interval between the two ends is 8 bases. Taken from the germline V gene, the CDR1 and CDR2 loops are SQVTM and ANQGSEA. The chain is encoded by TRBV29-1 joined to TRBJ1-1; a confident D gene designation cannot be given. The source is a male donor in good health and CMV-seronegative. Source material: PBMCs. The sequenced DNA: TGCAGCGTTGATGCGTTGGACACTGAAGCTTTCTTT. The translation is CSVDALDTEAFF.